This TCR beta chain derives from a study of tumor-infiltrating lymphocytes in oesophageal squamous cell carcinoma. TCRdb reprocessed the PCR reads via MiXCR and lists one record per CDR3 protein. The table shows 18,000 or so distinct CDR3 sequences, with about 43% occurring only once. The CDR3 contains 14 residues. Trimming cost V 1 base and J 4 bases, with 9 bases left between them. The germline V gene has CDR1 SEHNR and CDR2 FQNEAQ (reference sequence). This TCR derives from a male donor with esophageal squamous cell carcinoma. The V gene is TRBV7-9, the J gene TRBJ2-3; weak D call: TRBD1 (6 bases). The sample was normal esophageal tissue next to the tumor. The CDR3 spells CASSLETGSDTQYF. The DNA for the CDR3 is TGTGCCAGCAGCTTAGAGACAGGTTCAGATACGCAGTATTTT.